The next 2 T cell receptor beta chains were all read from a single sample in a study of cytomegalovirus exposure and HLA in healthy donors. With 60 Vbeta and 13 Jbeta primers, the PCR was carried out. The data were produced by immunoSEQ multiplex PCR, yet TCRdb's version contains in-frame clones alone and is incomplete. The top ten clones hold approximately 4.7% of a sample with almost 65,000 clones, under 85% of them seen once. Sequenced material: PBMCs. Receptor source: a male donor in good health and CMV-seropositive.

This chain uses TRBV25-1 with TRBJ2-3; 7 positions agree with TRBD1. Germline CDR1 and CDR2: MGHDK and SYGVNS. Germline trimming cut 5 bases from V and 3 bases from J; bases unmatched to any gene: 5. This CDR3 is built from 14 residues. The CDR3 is CASSQGEGTDTQYF. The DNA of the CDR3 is TGTGCCAGCAGTCAGGGGGAAGGAACAGATACGCAGTATTTT.

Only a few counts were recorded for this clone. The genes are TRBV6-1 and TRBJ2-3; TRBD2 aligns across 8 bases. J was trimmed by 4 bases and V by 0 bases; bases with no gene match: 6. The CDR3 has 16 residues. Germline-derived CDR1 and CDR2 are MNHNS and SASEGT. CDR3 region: CASSEAAGGGPDTQYF. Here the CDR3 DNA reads TGTGCCAGCAGTGAAGCCGCGGGGGGTGGGCCAGATACGCAGTATTTT.